This record looks at one T cell receptor beta chain sequence and its context. The target antigen is unknown. Data came from immunoSEQ multiplex PCR; TCRdb stores just in-frame clones and leaves some out. The table records around 130,000 clones, roughly 92% of them present only once. The sample comes from a study of T cell responses to AZD1222 COVID-19 vaccine. Study-wide results and caveats: Sampling captured repertoires only after the peak T cell response. Spike-specific TCR breadth and depth went up after people got two AZD1222 doses.

This clonotype was obtained from an adult in good health. This material consisted of peripheral blood, taken on day 0 of AZD1222 vaccination.

The CDR3 coding sequence is TGTGCCAGCAGCTTAAGTATTGCAGGGGAATTGGGTGAAAAACTGTTTTTT. Its translation is CASSLSIAGELGEKLFF. The chain joins TRBV7-6 to TRBJ1-4, with a tentative D call TRBD1 (6 bases). V lost 2 bases, J lost 7 bases, and 20 bases lay in between. The CDR3 is made up of 17 amino acids. Looked up from germline, CDR1 is SGHVS and CDR2 is FNYEAQ.